Each of the 13 T cell receptor beta chains below was sequenced from the same sample in a study of T cells in tuberculosis. Sequencing used immunoSEQ multiplex PCR; TCRdb keeps in-frame clones, though not all of them. There are tens of thousands of clones in the sample; around 90% occur only once, and about 2.4% lies in the top ten. Specified time point: new active TB diagnosis, blood taken before or within 7 days of starting treatment. The material sequenced was PBMCs, taken at tuberculosis diagnosis. These receptors originate from an adult with tuberculosis.

V usage is TRBV5-1 and J usage is TRBJ2-5; a weak D match, TRBD2 (5 bases). The CDR3 is made up of 13 amino acids. V was shortened by 2 bases and J by 5 bases, with 10 bases between the two germline ends. CDR1 and CDR2 (germline): SGHRS, YFSETQ. The chain's CDR3 is CASSFEGTETQYF. The CDR3 DNA is TGCGCCAGCAGCTTTGAGGGAACGGAGACCCAGTACTTC.

The chain links TRBV27 to TRBJ2-1; a possible D gene is TRBD2 (5 bases). V shed 5 bases and J shed 0 bases, with 17 bases lying between them. The CDR3 spans 17 residues. The germline V gene encodes CDR1 MNHEY and CDR2 SMNVEV (reference sequence). In DNA, the CDR3 is TGTGCCAGCAGTCTCCAAATTCTACGGGGCTCCTACAATGAGCAGTTCTTC. This codes for CASSLQILRGSYNEQFF.

V usage is TRBV10-3 and J usage is TRBJ1-1, with 10 bases that match TRBD1. In germline, CDR1 is ENHRY, CDR2 SYGVKD. This CDR3 comprises 14 residues. Germline trimming cut 4 bases from V and 4 bases from J; bases unmatched to any gene: 3. CDR3 coding DNA: TGTGCCATCAGTGGGGACAGGGGACGCACTGAAGCTTTCTTT. Its protein product is CAISGDRGRTEAFF.

The chain carries TRBV9 and TRBJ2-1, with TRBD2 identical over 13 bases. The V and J ends lost 0 bases and 0 bases, in that order; junction bases with no gene match: 6. Germline V gene sequence: CDR1 SGDLS, CDR2 YYNGEE. The CDR3 length is 19 residues. As DNA, the CDR3 is TGTGCCAGCAGCGTAGCCGGGACTAGCGGGGCCAGCTCCTACAATGAGCAGTTCTTC. It encodes CASSVAGTSGASSYNEQFF. The complete variable domain, with remaining parts taken from reference TRBV9 and TRBJ2-1, reads DSGVTQTPKHLITATGQRVTLRCSPRSGDLSVYWYQQSLDQGLQFLIQYYNGEERAKGNILERFSAQQFPDLHSELNLSSLELGDSALYFCASSVAGTSGASSYNEQFFGPGTRLTVL.

The V gene is TRBV30, the J gene TRBJ2-2; D unclear. V was shortened by 2 bases and J by 4 bases, with 14 bases between the two germline ends. Germline CDR1 GTSNPN, CDR2 SVGIG (reference sequence). This CDR3 spans 15 amino acids. As DNA, the CDR3 is TGTGCCTGGAGTAGTCAACTACTCACCACCGGGGAGCTGTTTTTT. This translates into CAWSSQLLTTGELFF.

The chain carries TRBV28 and TRBJ2-5; the match to TRBD2 covers 8 bases. The CDR3 is 16 residues long. With V trimmed by 1 base and J by 2 bases, 6 bases remained unmatched. Germline V gene lookup returns CDR1 MDHEN and CDR2 SYDVKM. In DNA form, the CDR3 reads TGTGCCAGCAGTTTATCCGTCGGGGGGGGGCAAGAGACCCAGTACTTC. Residues: CASSLSVGGGQETQYF.

The CDR3 sequence is CARSPPQGGYGYTF. CDR3 DNA sequence: TGTGCCAGAAGCCCGCCACAGGGCGGCTATGGCTACACCTTC. The chain links TRBV5-3 to TRBJ1-2; tentative D call: TRBD1 (6 bases). TRBV5-3 is an open reading frame whose function is uncertain. Trimming removed 4 bases at V and 4 bases at J, with 14 bases between. The CDR3 consists of 14 residues.

The genes are TRBV7-7 and TRBJ1-3, with D maybe TRBD1 (6 bases). V was pared by 5 bases and J by 4 bases, with 15 bases between. Germline V gene sequence: CDR1 SSHAT, CDR2 FNYEAQ (reference sequence). The CDR3 has 15 residues. The CDR3 protein is CASSPYKGGGNTIYF. The CDR3 nucleotides are TGTGCCAGCAGCCCTTATAAAGGGGGAGGAAACACCATATATTTT.

The chain combines TRBV5-1 with TRBJ2-1, with D possibly matching TRBD1 (5 bases). Germline CDR1 reads SGHRS; CDR2 reads YFSETQ. V shed 0 bases and J shed 1 base, with 14 bases lying between them. The CDR3 length is 17 residues. The CDR3 sequence: CASSLATGRGSYNEQFF. In DNA form, the CDR3 reads TGCGCCAGCAGCTTGGCCACGGGTAGGGGATCCTACAATGAGCAGTTCTTC.

This clone was seen once. The J gene is TRBJ1-4, the V gene TRBV6-1; weak D call: TRBD1 (6 bases). V lost 2 bases and J lost 10, with 17 bases in between. The germline V gene encodes CDR1 MNHNS and CDR2 SASEGT. CDR3 size: 15 residues. Here the CDR3 DNA reads TGTGCCAGCAGTGAAACCACAGGGTTATTCGGAAAACTGTTTTTT. Translation: CASSETTGLFGKLFF.

The chain uses TRBV7-2 and TRBJ1-4; TRBD1 matches at 7 bases. Germline V CDR1 and CDR2: SGHTA, FQGNSA. J was trimmed by 7 bases and V by 3 bases; bases with no gene match: 8. CDR3 length: 15 residues. CDR3: CASSLGPAGGEKLFF. The CDR3 DNA reads as TGTGCCAGCAGCTTGGGCCCCGCAGGGGGTGAAAAACTGTTTTTT. The full variable domain, rest sourced from reference TRBV7-2 and TRBJ1-4, is GAGVSQSPSNKVTEKGKDVELRCDPISGHTALYWYRQSLGQGLEFLIYFQGNSAPDKSGLPSDRFSAERTGGSVSTLTIQRTQQEDSAVYLCASSLGPAGGEKLFFGSGTQLSVL.

J is TRBJ1-3 and V is TRBV19; 9 nucleotides agree with TRBD1. The length of the CDR3 is 15 residues. In germline, CDR1 is LNHDA, CDR2 SQIVND (reference sequence). Trimming took 6 bases from V and 0 from J; bases not matched to a gene: 3. In DNA form, the CDR3 reads TGTGCCAGTAGCTTGACAGGGGGCTCTGGAAACACCATATATTTT. Translating it yields CASSLTGGSGNTIYF.

CDR3 DNA sequence: TGTGCCTGCCGTCATAACCGACTCGGCTATGGCTACACCTTC. It encodes CACRHNRLGYGYTF. The chain joins TRBV30 to TRBJ1-2, with D unclear. The CDR3 has 14 residues. Trimming stripped 6 bases from V and 4 bases from J, with 18 bases between. Germline V gives CDR1 GTSNPN, CDR2 SVGIG (reference sequence).